The 14 T cell receptor beta chains presented below share a single source sample, sequenced in a study of blood T cells in healthy people across ages. The authors ran a second PCR of about 7 to 12 cycles using a sample-barcoded 5' primer and a J-beta primer mix. TCRdb called the 5' RACE reads again in MiXCR, with one record for every CDR3 protein. The sample has 1.5 million to 2 million distinct CDR3 sequences; about 30% are singletons. Sequences were obtained from blood. Receptor source: a woman aged 30 to 39 in good health.

The chain employs TRBV6-4 and TRBJ2-1; D unclear. The V end lost 0 bases, the J end lost 9 bases, and 12 bases lay between the germline ends. This CDR3 region has 14 residues. Germline lookup yields CDR1 MRHNA and CDR2 SNTAGT. CDR3 bases: TGTGCCAGCAGTGACTCTGGCGGTGGAAGTGAGCAGTTCTTC. It encodes CASSDSGGGSEQFF.

V usage is TRBV4-3 and J usage is TRBJ2-1; TRBD2 is a possible D gene (5 bases). Germline-derived CDR1 and CDR2 are LGHNA and YSLEER. The length of the CDR3 is 13 residues. V was shortened by 4 bases and J by 5 bases, with 9 bases between the two germline ends. The CDR3 protein is CASSRTDNNEQFF. The CDR3 DNA sequence: TGCGCCAGCAGCCGGACTGACAACAATGAGCAGTTCTTC.

V usage is TRBV2 and J usage is TRBJ2-3; D unresolved. V lost 7 bases and J 2 bases, leaving 16 bases between the germline ends. There are 15 residues in the CDR3. The germline V gene encodes CDR1 SNHLY and CDR2 FYNNEI. The CDR3 spells CASKTGPRPTDTQYF. The CDR3 DNA reads TGTGCCAGCAAAACCGGGCCCCGACCCACAGATACGCAGTATTTT.

This clonotype has more than one count but fewer than ten. CDR3 bases: TGCGCCAGCAGCCTGAAGGGGGGAGGAGTCTACGAGCAGTACTTC. This codes for CASSLKGGGVYEQYF. The chain employs TRBV5-1 and TRBJ2-7; D tentatively reads TRBD1 or TRBD2 (6 bases each). Germline V gene lookup returns CDR1 SGHRS and CDR2 YFSETQ. The CDR3 is made up of 15 amino acids. Trimming cost V 4 bases and J 3 bases, with 17 bases left between them.

A few counts support this clonotype. The CDR3 reads CASSGLATSQDTQYF. The CDR3 coding sequence is TGTGCCAGCAGTGGGCTAGCGACCTCTCAGGATACGCAGTATTTT. This chain links TRBV11-2 with TRBJ2-3; a weak D match, TRBD2 (6 bases). The V end was cut by 6 bases, the J end by 6 bases, with 19 bases between. Germline assignment: CDR1 SGHAT and CDR2 FQNNGV. This CDR3 region has 15 residues. The full variable domain, its missing parts supplied by reference TRBV11-2 and TRBJ2-3, is EAGVAQSPRYKIIEKRQSVAFWCNPISGHATLYWYQQILGQGPKLLIQFQNNGVVDDSQLPKDRFSAERLKGVDSTLKIQPAKLEDSAVYLCASSGLATSQDTQYFGPGTRLTVL.

The rearrangement joins TRBV29-1 to TRBJ1-2; D gene ambiguous. V lost 7 bases to trimming and J lost 2 bases, with 23 bases between them. In germline, CDR1 is SQVTM, CDR2 ANQGSEA. The CDR3 runs to 16 residues. CDR3 residues: CSADDQERATNYGYTF. In nucleotides, the CDR3 is TGCAGCGCCGACGACCAAGAGAGGGCCACGAACTATGGCTACACCTTC.

The V and J genes are TRBV6-6 and TRBJ2-1; 8 bases are a match to TRBD2. The CDR3 runs to 13 residues. V shed 6 bases, J shed 6 bases, and the junction held 4 bases outside the gene matches. The germline gives CDR1 MNHNY, CDR2 SVGAGI (reference sequence). In DNA, the CDR3 is TGTGCCAGCAGGACTAGCGAAGGCAATGAGCAGTTCTTC. Its translation is CASRTSEGNEQFF.

V is TRBV5-4 and J is TRBJ2-1, with TRBD2 as a possible D gene (6 bases). Germline V CDR1 and CDR2: SGHNT, YYREEE (reference sequence). Deletions cut 0 bases from V and 2 bases from J, with 9 bases between. The CDR3 runs 15 residues. The CDR3 reads CASSLGEVAYNEQFF. The CDR3 DNA sequence: TGTGCCAGCAGCTTGGGGGAGGTCGCCTACAATGAGCAGTTCTTC.

This clonotype was observed a handful of times. The chain recombines TRBV7-2 with TRBJ1-2; 7 nucleotides match TRBD1. The junction had 13 bases not matched to a gene; V was cut back by 1 base and J by 5 bases. The CDR3 is 17 amino acids. Germline CDR1 SGHTA, CDR2 FQGNSA. The CDR3 here is CASSLEAVRGGSYGYTF. CDR3 nucleotides: TGTGCCAGCAGCTTAGAGGCGGTCAGGGGGGGTAGTTATGGCTACACCTTC.

In regard to this clonotype: At one of its ends the junction is not consistent with the germline gene, which may arise from a read error. The chain recombines TRBV18 with TRBJ1-2; no firm D call. The CDR3 is made up of 14 amino acids. Germline CDR1 and CDR2: KGHSH and LQKENI. The CDR3 DNA is TGTGGCAGCTCACCCCGGAGGCGGAGCTATGGCTACACCTTC. Translation: CGSSPRRRSYGYTF.

This clonotype was seen ten or more times. The V and J genes are TRBV29-1 and TRBJ1-1; D not resolved. Germline-derived CDR1 and CDR2 are SQVTM and ANQGSEA. This CDR3 comprises 12 residues. The germline V and J ends were trimmed by 2 bases and 2 bases, with 6 bases remaining between them. The CDR3 spells CSVEQANTEAFF. For the CDR3, the DNA is TGCAGCGTTGAACAGGCTAACACTGAAGCTTTCTTT.

This chain uses TRBV12-5 with TRBJ1-5, with 7 bases matching TRBD1. The germline V gene has CDR1 LGHNT and CDR2 FRNRAP. V lost 4 bases to trimming and J lost 4 bases; unmatched junction nucleotides: 10. This CDR3 has 16 residues. CDR3 in DNA: TGTGCTAGTGGTTCAAACCCCGGGACAGCTAATCAGCCCCAGCATTTT. Residues: CASGSNPGTANQPQHF.

Regarding this clonotype: This may be a read error: a much more frequent sequence differs by one nucleotide. CDR3 DNA sequence: TGCAGCACTGAGGGACAGAACTACGAGCAGTACTTC. Translated: CSTEGQNYEQYF. This chain uses TRBV29-1 with TRBJ2-7; TRBD1 agrees at 7 bases. Germline CDR1 reads SQVTM; CDR2 reads ANQGSEA. This CDR3 comprises 12 residues. V lost 8 bases and J lost 3; bases outside the gene matches: 7.

This chain joins TRBV18 and TRBJ2-7; 8 bases agree with TRBD1. From germline, CDR1 is KGHSH and CDR2 LQKENI. Losses at the gene ends were 2 bases for V and 0 bases for J; bases not matched to a gene: 9. This CDR3 contains 17 residues. The CDR3: CASSPSPMQGASYEQYF. DNA for the CDR3: TGTGCCAGCTCACCAAGTCCTATGCAGGGGGCCTCCTACGAGCAGTACTTC.